The 8 T cell receptor beta chains reported below all come from one sample, sequenced in a study of blood T cell repertoires in COVID-19. Clones were sequenced by immunoSEQ multiplex PCR, and TCRdb holds only the in-frame ones, with some missing. The data hold about 120,000 clones, with 82% observed a single time. Sample: peripheral blood. The source is a woman in her seventies with acute or convalescent COVID-19.

CDR3 nucleotides: TGTGCTAGTGGTTTGGACTGGATTGGGCAGGGGGCTGCAACTAATGAAAAACTGTTTTTT. Residues: CASGLDWIGQGAATNEKLFF. The chain employs TRBV12-5 and TRBJ1-4; 8 bases agree with TRBD1. The CDR3 spans 20 residues. The J segment lost 0 bases and the V segment lost 1 base, leaving 13 bases of the junction unmatched. In germline, CDR1 is LGHNT, CDR2 FRNRAP.

This clone has more than one count but fewer than ten. This chain connects TRBV19 to TRBJ2-2; D remains ambiguous. Germline CDR1 and CDR2: LNHDA and SQIVND (reference sequence). V shed 5 bases and J shed 5 bases, with 6 bases lying between them. This CDR3 spans 12 amino acids. The CDR3 region is CASSPRTGELFF. The CDR3 region has the DNA TGTGCCAGTAGTCCTCGGACCGGGGAGCTGTTTTTT.

The chain combines TRBV6-1 with TRBJ1-2, with D perhaps TRBD1 (6 bases). V lost 3 bases and J 5 bases, leaving 10 bases between the germline ends. CDR3 length equals 13 residues. Germline CDR1 and CDR2: MNHNS and SASEGT. CDR3 protein: CASSEGQWYGYTF. CDR3 sequence (DNA): TGTGCCAGCAGTGAGGGACAATGGTATGGCTACACCTTC.

J is TRBJ1-1 and V is TRBV6-5; 8 bases fit TRBD1. V lost 0 bases to trimming and J lost 5 bases; unmatched junction nucleotides: 5. The CDR3 totals 15 residues. Germline CDR1 and CDR2: MNHEY and SVGAGI. The CDR3 coding sequence is TGTGCCAGCAGTTACTCGACAGGGGCGAATACTGAAGCTTTCTTT. It yields the protein CASSYSTGANTEAFF.

This clone was picked up a small number of times. The chain has TRBV7-8 and TRBJ2-2, with D hard to call. There are 15 residues in the CDR3. V lost 1 base, J lost 2 bases, and 8 bases lay in between. Germline V gene lookup returns CDR1 SGHVS and CDR2 FQNEAQ. The CDR3 DNA sequence: TGTGCCAGCAGCTTAGTGGCCTCTAACACCGGGGAGCTGTTTTTT. Amino acid sequence: CASSLVASNTGELFF.

This clone was seen once. The chain employs TRBV7-2 and TRBJ2-3, with D unclear. This CDR3 contains 16 residues. Germline CDR1 is SGHTA and CDR2 is FQGNSA. V lost 2 bases to trimming and J lost 2 bases, with 14 bases between them. The CDR3 DNA reads as TGTGCCAGCAGCTTAACCCCGGGTCTGAACACAGATACGCAGTATTTT. Its translation: CASSLTPGLNTDTQYF.

This chain joins TRBV5-1 and TRBJ1-6; 7 bases are a match to TRBD1. Germline assignment: CDR1 SGHRS and CDR2 YFSETQ. This CDR3 spans 15 amino acids. Unmatched junction bases numbered 3, after V lost 0 bases and J lost 6 bases. The CDR3 coding sequence is TGCGCCAGCAGCTTGGTATCAGGGGGTAATTCACCCCTCCACTTT. Amino acids: CASSLVSGGNSPLHF.

This chain uses TRBV10-3 with TRBJ2-3; the match to TRBD2 covers 10 bases. The CDR3 extends over 20 amino acids. Germline CDR1 is ENHRY and CDR2 is SYGVKD. V shed 0 bases, J shed 5 bases, and the junction held 17 bases outside the gene matches. The CDR3: CAISESFGLRSGGAGDTQYF. CDR3 coding DNA: TGTGCCATCAGTGAGTCGTTCGGCTTGAGGAGCGGGGGGGCGGGAGATACGCAGTATTTT.